The subject of this entry is one T cell receptor beta chain. Which antigen it targets is not known. Base qualities are missing; no much larger clone stands one base away. These data originate in a study of OX40 agonist ivuxolimab in advanced cancers. Describing the broader study: The costimulatory receptor OX40 (CD134) was targeted by ivuxolimab, a fully human IgG2 agonistic monoclonal antibody. Intravenous ivuxolimab was administered to patients every 2 weeks at six dose levels: 0.01, 0.1, 0.3, 1.5, 3 and 10 mg/kg. Of the roughly 51 patients in dose escalation, approximately 20 had hepatocellular carcinoma, some 15 had melanoma, 9 had renal cell carcinoma and 9 had head and neck cancer. In the dose-escalation cohort, around 80% of patients were male, and the mean age was approximately 60 years with a range of about 20 to 90. Patients were allowed to have had prior anti-PD-1, anti-PD-L1 or anti-CTLA-4 therapy, and approximately 40% of the dose-escalation patients had previously received checkpoint inhibitors. Partial responses occurred in three dose-escalation patients: two with cutaneous melanoma and one with hepatocellular carcinoma. The point of sequencing TCRbeta in the periphery was to test whether ivuxolimab changed TCR sequence diversity and drove clonal T-cell expansion. The paper reports the monotherapy dose-escalation portion (N of about 47 patients) of the phase I ivuxolimab trial.

Patients with a history of autoimmune disease or receiving systemic immunosuppression were excluded from the trial. Peripheral blood for TCR sequencing was collected from all dose cohorts at baseline, on cycle 4 day 1, and on cycle 7 day 1. Samples came from an open-label, multicenter, first-in-human phase I dose-escalation trial of ivuxolimab. The trial enrolled adults with locally advanced or metastatic head and neck squamous cell, hepatocellular, melanoma or renal cell carcinoma. Before TCR sequencing, CD4+ and CD8+ T cells were separately sorted from peripheral blood. Measured from the cysteine to the phenylalanine, the CDR3 is 15 residues long. The retained sequence is limited to the CDR3, 45 bases, with the frame set at the first base. Compared with germline, V lacks 7 bases and J lacks 6 bases; bases without a gene match: 11. CDR1 and CDR2 (MNHEY, SMNVEV) derive from the germline V gene (reference sequence).

Genomic DNA was extracted from sorted cells for sequencing of the TCRbeta CDR3 region. The immunoSEQ Assay was used to sequence the TCRbeta CDR3 regions. The source is immuneACCESS, and TCRdb retained only in-frame sequences with V and J called. Part of the clones is not carried over; for the studies checked, unresolved V genes explain less than half of this, and the remainder is unexplained. The sample records approximately 15,000 clones, roughly nine tenths of which are singletons. 67% of the sample is taken by the ten largest. Overall study outcomes, separate from this receptor: At doses from 0.1 to 3.0 mg/kg, clonal expansion was seen in both CD4+ and CD8+ blood T cells between baseline and week 6. Low levels of normalized T-cell clonal expansion were also seen in some patients who did not respond. The antigen specificity of the peripheral T cells that underwent clonal expansion was not determined. In partial responders in the 0.1-3.0 mg/kg groups, normalized peripheral clonal expansion was found to be among the lowest, especially among CD8+ T cells. After ivuxolimab, expanded clones were on average more numerous among CD8+ T cells than among CD4+ T cells.

The rearrangement joined TRBV27 to TRBJ2-7; a stretch of 11 junction bases matches TRBD2. The sequenced sample was CD4+ or CD8+ T cells sorted from blood, obtained in a trial of the OX40 agonist ivuxolimab. This clonotype was sampled from an adult with an advanced solid tumor such as melanoma, head and neck, liver or kidney cancer. The CDR3 protein sequence reads: CASTPLAGGPGEQYF. The nucleotide sequence is given as TGTGCCAGCACTCCCTTAGCGGGAGGGCCGGGCGAGCAGTACTTC.